The rows below give T cell receptor beta chains drawn from one sample of a study of blood T cells in healthy people across ages. One entry per CDR3 protein, called by TCRdb with MiXCR from the 5' RACE reads. The data hold about 640,000 distinct CDR3 sequences, with roughly 50% observed a single time. The sample comprised blood. Receptors originate from a man in his 60s in good health. Both conserved end residues are part of each CDR3. Each record gives: V gene, J gene, clone size, D gene, CDR3 protein, CDR3 DNA. A D gene is named only where the DNA matches it firmly. Size is omitted from some rows. Given values are once, few, many or a class for expanded clones.

v_call: TRBV10-2; j_call: TRBJ2-7; clone_size: once; d_call: .; cdr3_aa: CASSDDGYNEQYF; cdr3_nt: TGCGCCAGCAGTGATGACGGGTACAATGAGCAGTACTTC
v_call: TRBV28; j_call: TRBJ1-2; clone_size: few; d_call: .; cdr3_aa: CASSPGQYGYTF; cdr3_nt: TGTGCCAGCAGCCCCGGACAGTATGGCTACACCTTC
v_call: TRBV5-1; j_call: TRBJ2-7; clone_size: .; d_call: TRBD1; cdr3_aa: CASSLWDRIYEQYF; cdr3_nt: TGCGCCAGCAGCTTGTGGGACAGGATCTACGAGCAGTACTTC
v_call: TRBV15; j_call: TRBJ2-7; clone_size: .; d_call: .; cdr3_aa: CATSREGDEQYF; cdr3_nt: TGTGCCACCAGCAGAGAAGGGGACGAGCAGTACTTC
v_call: TRBV4-1; j_call: TRBJ2-7; clone_size: few; d_call: TRBD1; cdr3_aa: CASRGQGAKYEQYF; cdr3_nt: TGCGCCAGCAGGGGGCAGGGGGCGAAGTACGAGCAGTACTTC
v_call: TRBV4-2; j_call: TRBJ1-6; clone_size: .; d_call: .; cdr3_aa: CASSSSPGESSYNSPLHF; cdr3_nt: TGTGCCAGCAGCTCTAGTCCCGGGGAAAGCTCCTATAATTCACCCCTCCACTTT
v_call: TRBV10-1; j_call: TRBJ2-1; clone_size: .; d_call: TRBD1; cdr3_aa: CASRGVRTGGLFYNEQFF; cdr3_nt: TGCGCCAGCCGGGGCGTCCGGACAGGGGGGCTTTTTTACAATGAGCAGTTCTTC
v_call: TRBV12-3/TRBV12-4; j_call: TRBJ2-1; clone_size: .; d_call: .; cdr3_aa: CASTDPGESSYNEQFF; cdr3_nt: TGTGCCAGCACCGACCCAGGGGAGAGCTCCTACAATGAGCAGTTCTTC
v_call: TRBV7-9; j_call: TRBJ2-5; clone_size: .; d_call: .; cdr3_aa: CASSLTGYRETQYF; cdr3_nt: TGTGCCAGCAGCTTAACAGGGTACCGGGAGACCCAGTACTTC
v_call: TRBV20-1; j_call: TRBJ2-3; clone_size: .; d_call: .; cdr3_aa: CSARGGATDTQYF; cdr3_nt: TGCAGTGCTAGGGGGGGGGCCACAGATACGCAGTATTTT
v_call: TRBV7-8; j_call: TRBJ1-1; clone_size: .; d_call: .; cdr3_aa: CASSLVGQGRTEAFF; cdr3_nt: TGTGCCAGCAGCTTAGTGGGGCAGGGGAGAACTGAAGCTTTCTTT
v_call: TRBV7-9; j_call: TRBJ2-6; clone_size: .; d_call: .; cdr3_aa: CASSPHVSSGANVLTF; cdr3_nt: TGTGCCAGCAGCCCCCATGTCAGCTCTGGGGCCAACGTCCTGACTTTC
v_call: TRBV24-1; j_call: TRBJ1-2; clone_size: .; d_call: .; cdr3_aa: CATSDEYGYTF; cdr3_nt: TGTGCCACCAGTGACGAATATGGCTACACCTTC
v_call: TRBV7-6; j_call: TRBJ2-3; clone_size: .; d_call: .; cdr3_aa: CASSLIMRGPSTDTQYF; cdr3_nt: TGTGCCAGCAGCTTAATCATGCGGGGACCAAGCACAGATACGCAGTATTTT
v_call: TRBV20-1; j_call: TRBJ2-7; clone_size: .; d_call: .; cdr3_aa: CSAAPSGGPREAQYF; cdr3_nt: TGCAGTGCTGCCCCGTCGGGGGGCCCTCGTGAGGCCCAGTACTTC
v_call: TRBV3-1; j_call: TRBJ1-2; clone_size: .; d_call: .; cdr3_aa: CASGRNAGGYTF; cdr3_nt: TGTGCCAGCGGCAGGAACGCAGGGGGCTACACCTTC
v_call: TRBV4-2; j_call: TRBJ2-4; clone_size: .; d_call: TRBD2; cdr3_aa: CASSQDGGGLAKNIQYF; cdr3_nt: TGTGCCAGCAGCCAAGACGGGGGGGGACTAGCCAAAAACATTCAGTACTTC
v_call: TRBV6-6; j_call: TRBJ2-1; clone_size: .; d_call: TRBD1; cdr3_aa: CASSYSNRGDYNEQFF; cdr3_nt: TGTGCCAGCAGTTACTCGAACAGGGGGGACTACAATGAGCAGTTCTTC
v_call: TRBV10-3; j_call: TRBJ2-6; clone_size: .; d_call: .; cdr3_aa: CAISGSGDGANVLTF; cdr3_nt: TGTGCCATCAGTGGTTCAGGGGACGGGGCCAACGTCCTGACTTTC
v_call: TRBV5-6; j_call: TRBJ1-1; clone_size: few; d_call: .; cdr3_aa: CASSLNRLEAFF; cdr3_nt: TGTGCCAGCAGCCTCAATCGACTTGAAGCTTTCTTT
v_call: TRBV3-1; j_call: TRBJ2-1; clone_size: .; d_call: TRBD1; cdr3_aa: CAGSPRQGAYNEQFF; cdr3_nt: TGTGCCGGCAGCCCCCGACAGGGGGCCTACAATGAGCAGTTCTTC
v_call: TRBV13; j_call: TRBJ2-1; clone_size: .; d_call: TRBD2; cdr3_aa: CASSFLTSGYNEQFF; cdr3_nt: TGTGCCAGCAGCTTCCTAACTAGCGGGTACAATGAGCAGTTCTTC
v_call: TRBV20-1; j_call: TRBJ1-1; clone_size: once; d_call: .; cdr3_aa: CSAPPAGYSRNTEAFF; cdr3_nt: TGCAGTGCTCCCCCCGCGGGGTACTCCCGAAACACTGAAGCTTTCTTT
v_call: TRBV20-1; j_call: TRBJ2-7; clone_size: .; d_call: .; cdr3_aa: CSVAGPGGSYEQYF; cdr3_nt: TGCAGTGTGGCGGGGCCCGGGGGATCCTACGAGCAGTACTTC
v_call: TRBV5-1; j_call: TRBJ1-1; clone_size: .; d_call: .; cdr3_aa: CASSLFASGEAFF; cdr3_nt: TGCGCCAGCAGCTTGTTTGCCTCAGGGGAAGCTTTCTTT
v_call: TRBV20-1; j_call: TRBJ2-5; clone_size: few; d_call: .; cdr3_aa: CSARDQQGVETQYF; cdr3_nt: TGCAGTGCTAGAGATCAACAGGGCGTAGAGACCCAGTACTTC
v_call: TRBV28; j_call: TRBJ1-5; clone_size: few; d_call: .; cdr3_aa: CASSFIGGDQPQHF; cdr3_nt: TGTGCCAGCAGTTTCATAGGGGGGGATCAGCCCCAGCATTTT
v_call: TRBV4-1; j_call: TRBJ1-2; clone_size: .; d_call: TRBD1; cdr3_aa: CASSQWTGYGYTF; cdr3_nt: TGCGCCAGCAGCCAGTGGACAGGGTATGGCTACACCTTC
v_call: TRBV6-5; j_call: TRBJ2-7; clone_size: once; d_call: TRBD1; cdr3_aa: CASRQGQAYEQYF; cdr3_nt: TGTGCCAGCAGACAAGGACAGGCGTACGAGCAGTACTTC
v_call: TRBV10-3; j_call: TRBJ2-5; clone_size: .; d_call: TRBD2; cdr3_aa: CAISDPLAGGKETQYF; cdr3_nt: TGTGCCATCAGCGACCCACTAGCGGGGGGCAAGGAGACCCAGTACTTC
v_call: TRBV4-1; j_call: TRBJ1-5; clone_size: .; d_call: .; cdr3_aa: CASSQGQGYNQPQHF; cdr3_nt: TGCGCCAGCAGCCAAGGGCAAGGGTACAATCAGCCCCAGCATTTT
v_call: TRBV4-1; j_call: TRBJ2-5; clone_size: .; d_call: .; cdr3_aa: CASSQVRVSTGFGQETQYF; cdr3_nt: TGCGCCAGCAGCCAGGTTCGGGTTTCCACAGGGTTTGGGCAAGAGACCCAGTACTTC
v_call: TRBV9; j_call: TRBJ2-5; clone_size: .; d_call: .; cdr3_aa: CASSVGSQETRYF; cdr3_nt: TGTGCCAGCAGCGTAGGATCCCAAGAGACCCGGTACTTC
v_call: TRBV25-1; j_call: TRBJ2-3; clone_size: once; d_call: .; cdr3_aa: CASSEFAADTQYF; cdr3_nt: TGTGCCAGCAGTGAATTCGCGGCAGATACGCAGTATTTT
v_call: TRBV28; j_call: TRBJ1-2; clone_size: .; d_call: .; cdr3_aa: CASSPGDIRGYTF; cdr3_nt: TGTGCCAGCAGCCCCGGGGACATTCGTGGCTACACCTTC